These 22 T cell receptor beta chains were sequenced from one sample in a study of cytomegalovirus exposure and HLA in healthy donors. The PCR had 60 Vbeta and 13 Jbeta primers. Using immunoSEQ multiplex PCR, the repertoire was profiled, and TCRdb retains in-frame clones only, with some absent. Seen here are 150,000 to 200,000 clones, 85% observed once, and the top ten hold 1%. The sequenced sample consisted of PBMCs. All receptors come from a boy aged 2-15 years in good health and CMV-seronegative.

The chain links TRBV6-5 to TRBJ2-2, with 10 bases fitting TRBD2. The CDR3 spans 15 residues. Trimming cost V 4 bases and J 5 bases; bases outside gene matches: 4. CDR1 is MNHEY, CDR2 SVGAGI, per germline. CDR3 protein: CASSLAGGLTGELFF. In nucleotides, the CDR3 is TGTGCCAGCAGTTTAGCGGGAGGTTTGACCGGGGAGCTGTTTTTT.

This clone was counted a single time. The chain carries TRBV5-1 and TRBJ1-1; TRBD1 is a possible D gene (5 bases). CDR3 length: 15 residues. V lost 3 bases, J lost 3 bases, and 15 bases lay in between. Germline loops: CDR1 SGHRS, CDR2 YFSETQ. CDR3 in DNA: TGCGCCAGCAGCTCGGAGGGGTGGGGGGACACTGAAGCTTTCTTT. Translated: CASSSEGWGDTEAFF.

The rearrangement joins TRBV7-9 to TRBJ2-1, with 13 bases aligning to TRBD2. The germline gives CDR1 SEHNR, CDR2 FQNEAQ (reference sequence). The CDR3 consists of 15 residues. The ends lost 4 bases at V and 8 bases at J; junction bases unmatched: 5. The CDR3 is CASSSGTSGTDEQFF. DNA for the CDR3: TGTGCCAGCAGCTCCGGGACTAGCGGGACCGATGAGCAGTTCTTC.

In its sample, this clone was seen a few times. V is TRBV6-1 and J is TRBJ1-5; D unresolved. The CDR3 totals 15 residues. Between the trimmed V and J ends, which lost 4 bases and 1 base, there was a span of 11 bases. Germline V gives CDR1 MNHNS, CDR2 SASEGT. Here the CDR3 DNA reads TGTGCCAGCAGTGTTTCGGGGAAAAGCAATCAGCCCCAGCATTTT. Translation: CASSVSGKSNQPQHF.

The chain carries TRBV5-1 and TRBJ1-1; D uncertain. V was clipped by 0 bases and J by 11 bases, with 14 bases between them. The CDR3 is 13 amino acids. Germline V lookup: CDR1 SGHRS, CDR2 YFSETQ. The CDR3 nucleotides read TGCGCCAGCAGCTTGGATCCCCCCTCGGAGGCTTTCTTT. Residues: CASSLDPPSEAFF.

This clone appeared once. This sequence joins TRBV5-6 and TRBJ1-4; TRBD1 is a possible D gene (6 bases). Trimming took 4 bases from V and 4 from J, leaving 20 bases between them. The length of the CDR3 is 17 residues. Germline loops: CDR1 SGHDT, CDR2 YYEEEE. CDR3 bases: TGTGCCAGCAGCGAGCAGGGGAAGATACTTCTTAATGAAAAACTGTTTTTT. This codes for CASSEQGKILLNEKLFF.

The gene calls are TRBV6-6 and TRBJ1-2; D is perhaps TRBD1 (6 bases). The CDR3 loop spans 14 amino acids. Germline V lookup: CDR1 MNHNY, CDR2 SVGAGI (reference sequence). Trimming removed 6 bases at V and 2 bases at J, with 13 bases between. DNA of the CDR3: TGTGCCAGCAGCCAACAGGGCATGAACTATGGCTACACCTTC. This translates into CASSQQGMNYGYTF.

V usage is TRBV6-1 and J usage is TRBJ1-1, with D perhaps TRBD1 (6 bases). Trimming removed 6 bases at V and 1 base at J, with 12 bases between. This CDR3 spans 14 amino acids. In germline, CDR1 is MNHNS, CDR2 SASEGT. The CDR3 bases are TGTGCCAGCAGACCCTCGGGACAGAACACTGAAGCTTTCTTT. Its translation is CASRPSGQNTEAFF.

The J gene is TRBJ2-3, the V gene TRBV2, with 7 nucleotides matching TRBD1. Per germline, CDR1 SNHLY and CDR2 FYNNEI. The V segment lost 1 base and the J segment 1 base; nucleotides outside the gene matches: 5. The CDR3 contains 16 residues. This CDR3 reads CASSEVPTGGTDTQYF. The CDR3 DNA follows: TGTGCCAGCAGTGAAGTACCAACAGGGGGCACAGATACGCAGTATTTT.

The genes are TRBV19 and TRBJ2-3; no clear D. Germline CDR1 LNHDA, CDR2 SQIVND (reference sequence). The CDR3 is 15 amino acids. V was shortened by 4 bases and J by 0 bases, with 11 bases between the two germline ends. Written as DNA, the CDR3 is TGTGCCAGTAGTACATACTTCTCCAGCACAGATACGCAGTATTTT. Protein sequence: CASSTYFSSTDTQYF.

This clone was observed a few times. The chain employs TRBV6-1 and TRBJ2-5; maybe TRBD1 (6 bases). Germline values: CDR1 MNHNS, CDR2 SASEGT. V shed 1 base and J shed 5 bases, with 14 bases lying between them. CDR3 length: 15 amino acids. CDR3 DNA sequence: TGTGCCAGCAGTGAAGGTCTGGGGGCGAGGGAGACCCAGTACTTC. This sequence encodes CASSEGLGARETQYF.

V is TRBV5-6 and J is TRBJ2-7; tentatively, D is TRBD1 (6 bases). CDR1 is SGHDT and CDR2 is YYEEEE in the germline V gene. CDR3 length equals 14 residues. Trimming took off 0 bases at V and 3 bases at J, with 10 bases between the two ends. In DNA form, the CDR3 reads TGTGCCAGCAGCTTGGGGGGACAAAGCTACGAGCAGTACTTC. This gives the protein CASSLGGQSYEQYF.

The genes are TRBV6-1 and TRBJ1-2, with unresolved D. Trimming shortened V by 2 bases and J by 2 bases, and 12 bases separated the two germline ends. Per the germline V gene, CDR1 is MNHNS and CDR2 is SASEGT. The CDR3 is 15 amino acids. The CDR3 region is CASSELEAWNYGYTF. The CDR3 nucleotides are TGTGCCAGCAGTGAATTGGAGGCCTGGAACTATGGCTACACCTTC.

The rearrangement uses TRBV7-3 and TRBJ2-1; TRBD2 might be the D (6 bases). The CDR3 extends over 15 amino acids. CDR1 is SGHTA and CDR2 is FQGTGA in the germline V gene. V was clipped by 5 bases and J by 7 bases, with 18 bases between them. CDR3 loop: CASSLGVGLGNEQFF. The CDR3 DNA is TGTGCCAGCAGCCTCGGCGTGGGACTGGGTAATGAGCAGTTCTTC.

The genes are TRBV10-2 and TRBJ1-4; unclear D gene. Germline lookup yields CDR1 WSHSY and CDR2 SAAADI. V was clipped by 0 bases and J by 7 bases, with 9 bases between them. The CDR3 contains 14 residues. The CDR3 reads CASSESADREKLFF. The DNA of the CDR3 is TGCGCCAGCAGTGAGTCGGCGGATCGTGAAAAACTGTTTTTT.

Points on this clone: At one end, the junction sequence differs from germline, possibly due to a read error. The rearrangement links TRBV6-1 to TRBJ2-1; D tentatively reads TRBD1 or TRBD2 (5 bases each). Germline CDR1 is MNHNS and CDR2 is SASEGT. This CDR3 is built from 15 residues. The CDR3 protein is CASREGESSYNEQFF. The DNA of the CDR3 is TGTGCCAGCAGGGAAGGGGAGAGCTCCTACAATGAGCAGTTCTTC.

This chain uses TRBV28 with TRBJ1-3; D is perhaps TRBD1 (6 bases). The CDR3 has 14 amino acids. Germline V lookup: CDR1 MDHEN, CDR2 SYDVKM. V shed 5 bases and J shed 0 bases, with 8 bases lying between them. This CDR3 is CASSTGSSGNTIYF. The DNA of the CDR3 is TGTGCCAGCAGTACAGGGTCCTCTGGAAACACCATATATTTT.

Here the CDR3 reads CASSIDLYRGRREAFF. The DNA of the CDR3 is TGTGCCAGTAGTATAGATCTTTACAGGGGGCGAAGAGAAGCTTTCTTT. V usage is TRBV19 and J usage is TRBJ1-1, with 9 bases matching TRBD1. In germline, CDR1 is LNHDA, CDR2 SQIVND (reference sequence). V shed 0 bases, J shed 8 bases, and the junction held 10 bases outside the gene matches. The CDR3 is made up of 16 amino acids.

J is TRBJ1-1 and V is TRBV18; the D is unclear. The germline CDR1 and CDR2 sequences are KGHSH and LQKENI. The CDR3 totals 13 residues. Between the trimmed V and J ends, which lost 3 bases and 2 bases, there was a span of 7 bases. CDR3 region: CASSPAVNTEAFF. CDR3 nucleotide sequence: TGTGCCAGCTCACCGGCAGTTAACACTGAAGCTTTCTTT. The whole variable domain, remainder taken from reference TRBV18 and TRBJ1-1, is NAGVMQNPRHLVRRRGQEARLRCSPMKGHSHVYWYRQLPEEGLKFMVYLQKENIIDESGMPKERFSAEFPKEGPSILRIQQVVRGDSAAYFCASSPAVNTEAFFGQGTRLTVV.

The gene calls are TRBV14 and TRBJ2-2, with unresolved D. This CDR3 region has 14 residues. Germline V CDR1 and CDR2: SGHDN, FVKESK. Trimming left V 2 bases short and J 1 base short, with 5 bases between. In nucleotides, the CDR3 is TGTGCCAGCAGCCAATTCAGGAACACCGGGGAGCTGTTTTTT. Protein product: CASSQFRNTGELFF. The variable domain in full, with the rest retrieved from reference TRBV14 and TRBJ2-2, is EAGVTQFPSHSVIEKGQTVTLRCDPISGHDNLYWYRRVMGKEIKFLLHFVKESKQDESGMPNNRFLAERTGGTYSTLKVQPAELEDSGVYFCASSQFRNTGELFFGEGSRLTVL.

The count of this clone is one. This chain joins TRBV10-3 and TRBJ2-3; D may be TRBD2 (5 bases). Looked up from germline, CDR1 is ENHRY and CDR2 is SYGVKD. The V gene lost 9 bases and the J gene lost 2 bases, with 12 bases spanning the gap. The CDR3 loop spans 13 amino acids. The chain's CDR3 is CAIRGESTDTQYF. The CDR3 coding sequence is TGTGCCATACGTGGGGAGTCCACAGATACGCAGTATTTT.

This chain joins TRBV5-6 and TRBJ2-7, with TRBD1 identical over 9 bases. Losses at the gene ends were 3 bases for V and 5 bases for J; bases not matched to a gene: 3. The germline V gene has CDR1 SGHDT and CDR2 YYEEEE. The CDR3 is 13 amino acids. In DNA, the CDR3 is TGTGCCAGCAGCTCCGGACAGGGGCACGAGCAGTACTTC. This sequence encodes CASSSGQGHEQYF.